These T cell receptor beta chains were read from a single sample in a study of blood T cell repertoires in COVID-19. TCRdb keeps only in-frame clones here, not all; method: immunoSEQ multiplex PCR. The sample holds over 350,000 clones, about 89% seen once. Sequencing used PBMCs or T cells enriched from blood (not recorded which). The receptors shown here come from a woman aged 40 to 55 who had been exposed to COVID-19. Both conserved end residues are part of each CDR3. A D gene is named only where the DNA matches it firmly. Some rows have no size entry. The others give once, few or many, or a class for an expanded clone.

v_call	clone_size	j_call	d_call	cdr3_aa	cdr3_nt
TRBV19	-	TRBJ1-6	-	CASKDSYNSPLHF	TGTGCCAGTAAGGACAGTTATAATTCACCCCTCCACTTT
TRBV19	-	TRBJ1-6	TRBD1	CASSSNRGLSYNSPLHF	TGTGCCAGTAGTAGCAACAGGGGGCTTTCCTATAATTCACCCCTCCACTTT
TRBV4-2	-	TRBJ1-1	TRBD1	CASSQSQGDSSETFF	TGTGCCAGCAGCCAGTCACAGGGGGATTCGTCAGAGACTTTCTTT
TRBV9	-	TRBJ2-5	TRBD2	CASSPRLAREETQYF	TGTGCCAGCAGCCCTCGACTAGCGAGGGAGGAGACCCAGTACTTC
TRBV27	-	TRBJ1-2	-	CASSLVRNGQGNYGYTF	TGTGCCAGCAGTTTAGTCCGAAACGGGCAGGGAAACTATGGCTACACCTTC
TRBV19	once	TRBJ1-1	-	CAIQRGAEAFF	TGTGCCATCCAACGGGGGGCTGAAGCTTTCTTT
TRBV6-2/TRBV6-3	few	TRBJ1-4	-	CASSYAATNEKLFF	TGTGCCAGCAGTTACGCGGCAACTAATGAAAAACTGTTTTTT
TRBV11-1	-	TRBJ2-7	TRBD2	CASRIGTSVYEQYF	TGTGCCAGCAGAATAGGGACTAGCGTCTACGAGCAGTACTTC
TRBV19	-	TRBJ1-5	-	CASSGRGGNQPQHF	TGTGCCAGTAGTGGGAGGGGTGGCAATCAGCCCCAGCATTTT
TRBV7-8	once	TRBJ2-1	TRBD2	CASRRAPGLAGQSSYNEQFF	TGTGCCAGCAGGAGGGCACCGGGACTAGCGGGCCAAAGCTCCTACAATGAGCAGTTCTTC
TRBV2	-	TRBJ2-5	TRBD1	CASKNRGQTQYF	TGTGCCAGCAAGAACAGGGGGCAGACCCAGTACTTC
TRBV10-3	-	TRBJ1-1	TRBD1	CAISFRGTGATTNTEAFF	TGTGCCATCAGTTTTAGGGGGACAGGGGCAACCACGAACACTGAAGCTTTCTTT
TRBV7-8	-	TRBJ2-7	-	CASSLKGPGGQYF	TGTGCCAGCAGCTTGAAAGGCCCCGGGGGGCAGTACTTC
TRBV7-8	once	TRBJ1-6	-	CASSPITGIKPPLHF	TGTGCCAGCAGCCCGATTACCGGGATTAAACCACCCCTCCACTTT
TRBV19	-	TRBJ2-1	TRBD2	CASNPAGGVNNEQFF	TGTGCCAGTAACCCAGCGGGGGGGGTGAACAATGAGCAGTTCTTC
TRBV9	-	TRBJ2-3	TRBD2	CASNPSGGRGTQYF	TGTGCCAGCAACCCTAGCGGGGGGCGGGGTACGCAGTATTTT
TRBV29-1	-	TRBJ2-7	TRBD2	CSVTDAAGGYEQYF	TGCAGCGTTACAGACGCGGCGGGAGGGTACGAGCAGTACTTC
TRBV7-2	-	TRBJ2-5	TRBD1	CASSLDRGMETQYF	TGTGCCAGCAGCCTTGACAGGGGCATGGAGACCCAGTACTTC
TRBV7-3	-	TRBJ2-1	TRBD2	CASSLAGVTYNEQFF	TGTGCCAGCAGCCTAGCGGGTGTAACCTACAATGAGCAGTTCTTC
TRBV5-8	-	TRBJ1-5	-	CASSLRGKEPQHF	TGTGCCAGCAGCTTGAGGGGGAAGGAGCCCCAGCATTTT
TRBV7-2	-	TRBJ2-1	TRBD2	CASSLAGGNEQFF	TGTGCCAGCAGCTTAGCGGGAGGGAATGAGCAGTTCTTC
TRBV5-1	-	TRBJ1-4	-	CASSLGPSGGNEKLFF	TGCGCCAGCAGCTTGGGCCCGTCTGGGGGGAACGAAAAACTGTTTTTT
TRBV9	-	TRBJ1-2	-	CASSLLPGHNYGYTF	TGTGCCAGCAGCTTACTCCCGGGACATAACTATGGCTACACCTTC
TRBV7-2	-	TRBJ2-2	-	CASSSQGTGELFF	TGTGCCAGCAGCTCACAGGGAACCGGGGAGCTGTTTTTT
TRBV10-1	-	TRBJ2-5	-	CASSEQQGETQYF	TGCGCCAGCAGTGAGCAGCAGGGGGAGACCCAGTACTTC
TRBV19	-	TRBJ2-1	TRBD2	CASQPGLSYNEQFF	TGTGCCAGTCAACCGGGACTATCATACAATGAGCAGTTCTTC
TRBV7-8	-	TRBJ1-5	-	CASSRKLNQPQHF	TGTGCCAGCAGCCGCAAGCTAAATCAGCCCCAGCATTTT
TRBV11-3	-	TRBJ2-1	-	CASSFGGNEQFF	TGTGCCAGCAGCTTCGGAGGGAATGAGCAGTTCTTC
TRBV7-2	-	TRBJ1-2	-	CASSPPSQNWGYTF	TGTGCCAGCAGCCCCCCCTCGCAAAACTGGGGCTACACCTTC
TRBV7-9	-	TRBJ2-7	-	CASSLGQNEQYF	TGTGCCAGCAGCTTAGGGCAGAACGAGCAGTACTTC
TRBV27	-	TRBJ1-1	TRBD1	CASSSGLGQGAAEAFF	TGTGCCAGCAGTTCCGGCCTGGGTCAGGGGGCGGCTGAAGCTTTCTTT
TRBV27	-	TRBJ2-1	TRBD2	CASRTLAGVGYNEQFF	TGTGCCAGCAGAACTTTAGCGGGAGTAGGGTACAATGAGCAGTTCTTC
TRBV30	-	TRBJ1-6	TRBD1	CAWSVSGQGLTLHF	TGTGCCTGGAGTGTAAGCGGACAGGGGTTGACCCTCCACTTT
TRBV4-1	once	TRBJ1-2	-	CASSQDWAANYGYTF	TGCGCCAGCAGCCAAGATTGGGCAGCTAACTATGGCTACACCTTC
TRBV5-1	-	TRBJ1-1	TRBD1	CASTTTGGPMNTEAFF	TGCGCCAGCACCACTACAGGGGGCCCAATGAACACTGAAGCTTTCTTT
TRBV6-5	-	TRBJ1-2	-	CASTQERAGRYTF	TGTGCCAGCACCCAGGAGAGGGCCGGTCGCTACACCTTC
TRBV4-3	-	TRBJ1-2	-	CASSHQFGGASSYGYTF	TGCGCCAGCAGCCACCAATTTGGCGGGGCCTCTTCCTATGGCTACACCTTC
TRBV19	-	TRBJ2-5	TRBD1	CASSTRGTEQETQYF	TGTGCCAGTAGTACCCGAGGGACAGAACAAGAGACCCAGTACTTC
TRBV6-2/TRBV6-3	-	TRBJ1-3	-	CASSNAGVAGNTIYF	TGTGCCAGCAGTAACGCGGGAGTAGCTGGAAACACCATATATTTT
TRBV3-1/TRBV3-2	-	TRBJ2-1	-	CASSHEYNEQFF	TGTGCCAGCAGCCATGAGTACAATGAGCAGTTCTTC
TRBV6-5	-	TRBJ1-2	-	CASRGGSYGYTF	TGTGCCAGCAGGGGGGGGAGCTATGGCTACACCTTC
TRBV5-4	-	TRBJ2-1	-	CASSSGTHQYNEQFF	TGTGCCAGCAGCTCCGGGACACACCAATACAATGAGCAGTTCTTC
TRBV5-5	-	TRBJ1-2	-	CASSLSRQVYGYTF	TGTGCCAGCAGCTTATCACGTCAGGTCTATGGCTACACCTTC
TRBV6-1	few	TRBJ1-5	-	CASSEGQPAHHF	TGTGCCAGCAGTGAAGGACAGCCTGCACACCATTTT
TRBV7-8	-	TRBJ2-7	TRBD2	CASSPGTSALVGSYEQYF	TGTGCCAGCAGTCCCGGGACTAGCGCTTTAGTCGGCTCCTACGAGCAGTACTTC
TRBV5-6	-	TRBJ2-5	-	CASSLMGPTRWETQYF	TGTGCCAGCAGCTTGATGGGGCCTACTCGTTGGGAGACCCAGTACTTC
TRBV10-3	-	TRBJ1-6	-	CAISEVTGNSPLHF	TGTGCCATCAGTGAGGTTACAGGGAATTCACCCCTCCACTTT
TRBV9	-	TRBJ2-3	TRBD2	CASSARLAGAYTDTQYF	TGTGCCAGCAGCGCTAGACTAGCGGGGGCCTACACAGATACGCAGTATTTT
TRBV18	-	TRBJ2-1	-	CASSTGTITYNEQFF	TGTGCCAGCTCGACCGGGACAATAACCTACAATGAGCAGTTCTTC
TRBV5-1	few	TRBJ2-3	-	CASSLDRSTDTQYF	TGCGCCAGCAGCTTAGACAGAAGCACAGATACGCAGTATTTT
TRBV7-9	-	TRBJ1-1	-	CASSPNGGRGTEAFF	TGTGCCAGCAGCCCCAACGGGGGTCGGGGCACTGAAGCTTTCTTT
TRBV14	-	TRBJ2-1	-	CASSQRIQGNEQFF	TGTGCCAGCAGCCAACGAATACAGGGCAATGAGCAGTTCTTC
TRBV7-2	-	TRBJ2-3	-	CASSFAPDTQYF	TGTGCCAGCAGCTTCGCGCCAGATACGCAGTATTTT
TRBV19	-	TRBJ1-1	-	CASRVERENTEAFF	TGTGCCAGTAGGGTCGAACGGGAGAACACTGAAGCTTTCTTT
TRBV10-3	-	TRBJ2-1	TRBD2	CAISRPLAGVHNEQFF	TGTGCCATCAGCCGACCACTAGCGGGAGTGCACAATGAGCAGTTCTTC
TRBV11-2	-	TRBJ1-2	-	CASSLIQGIYGYTF	TGTGCCAGCAGCTTAATTCAGGGAATCTATGGCTACACCTTC
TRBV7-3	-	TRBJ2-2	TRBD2	CASSPKARTSGSTGELFF	TGTGCCAGCAGCCCCAAAGCCCGGACTAGCGGGAGCACCGGGGAGCTGTTTTTT
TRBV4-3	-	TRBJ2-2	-	CASSPRTETTGELFF	TGCGCCAGCAGCCCCCGGACAGAAACCACCGGGGAGCTGTTTTTT
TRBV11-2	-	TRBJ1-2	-	CASSLDRTHGYTF	TGTGCCAGCAGCTTAGATCGTACACATGGCTACACCTTC